The T cell receptor beta chain under discussion was sequenced for a study of blood T cell repertoires in COVID-19. As for the study in general: Specimens from acute and convalescent COVID-19 originated in the United States, Italy and Spain. The analysed material was cDNA or gDNA that came from T cells, B-cell-depleted T cells, or PBMCs.

Only in-frame clones appear in the TCRdb table, and some are missing; sequencing was by immunoSEQ multiplex PCR. The sample holds 250,000 to 400,000 clones, approximately 88% seen once. The Seattle site enrolled patients during active infection and followed them longitudinally. The sequencing sample was made of peripheral blood. This receptor was taken from a woman in her twenties or thirties with COVID-19, enrolled during active disease.

Here the CDR3 reads CASSQELGRNSPLHF. The CDR3 bases are TGCGCCAGCAGCCAGGAACTGGGGCGGAATTCACCCCTCCACTTT. The J gene is TRBJ1-6, the V gene TRBV4-3; TRBD1 might be the D (5 bases). Germline assignment: CDR1 LGHNA and CDR2 YSLEER. V lost 3 bases and J 7 bases, leaving 13 bases between the germline ends. The CDR3 is made up of 15 amino acids.